This is a list of T cell receptor beta chains from one sample in a study of radiation and T cells in renal cell carcinoma. Sequencing used immunoSEQ multiplex PCR; TCRdb keeps in-frame clones, though not all of them. The profile shows roughly 130,000 clones, 88% of them singletons. Sequenced material: blood, taken from a patient whose treatment included radiotherapy and nephrectomy. All receptors derive from a woman in her 70s with renal cell carcinoma. Each CDR3 is given with its conserved first and last residue. A D gene is named only where the DNA matches it firmly. Expanded clones get a size class; other rows say once, few or many, or leave the size out.

v_gene	j_gene	abundance	d_gene	CDR3aa	CDR3nt
TRBV28	TRBJ2-5	-	-	CASNPQGQETQYF	TGTGCCAGCAACCCTCAGGGGCAAGAGACCCAGTACTTC
TRBV4-3	TRBJ2-4	-	-	CASSQDRRKNIQYF	TGCGCCAGCAGCCAAGATCGGAGGAAAAACATTCAGTACTTC
TRBV19	TRBJ2-1	-	-	CASSLYYRSYNEQFF	TGTGCCAGTAGCTTATACTACCGCTCCTACAATGAGCAGTTCTTC
TRBV18	TRBJ1-3	-	-	CASSPLEQGSGNTIYF	TGTGCCAGCTCACCACTGGAACAGGGCTCTGGAAACACCATATATTTT
TRBV5-1	TRBJ2-5	-	-	CASRTGETQYF	TGCGCCAGCAGAACGGGGGAGACCCAGTACTTC
TRBV7-8	TRBJ2-7	-	-	CASSTLDSSYEQYF	TGTGCCAGCAGTACGTTGGACAGCTCCTACGAGCAGTACTTC
TRBV27	TRBJ1-6	many	-	CASSYPGRGSPLHF	TGTGCCAGCAGTTATCCCGGGAGAGGTTCACCCCTCCACTTT
TRBV29-1	TRBJ2-3	-	TRBD2	CSVTSGGQDTQYF	TGCAGCGTTACTAGCGGGGGGCAGGATACGCAGTATTTT
TRBV11-2	TRBJ2-1	-	-	CASSLGRSRYNEQFF	TGTGCCAGCAGCTTAGGGAGATCCAGATACAATGAGCAGTTCTTC
TRBV25-1	TRBJ1-1	-	-	CASSGENTEAFF	TGTGCCAGCAGTGGAGAGAACACTGAAGCTTTCTTT
TRBV27	TRBJ2-6	-	TRBD1	CASSPGGGWGSGANVLTF	TGTGCCAGCAGTCCAGGGGGCGGATGGGGCTCTGGGGCCAACGTCCTGACTTTC
TRBV6-5	TRBJ2-1	-	-	CASSYWGPPQGNEQFF	TGTGCCAGCAGTTACTGGGGCCCCCCGCAGGGCAATGAGCAGTTCTTC
TRBV7-6	TRBJ2-5	-	TRBD2	CASSLGAGPWETQYF	TGTGCCAGCAGCTTAGGAGCGGGGCCGTGGGAGACCCAGTACTTC
TRBV9	TRBJ1-1	once	-	CASSATGEGSATEAFF	TGTGCCAGCAGCGCAACCGGGGAGGGTTCCGCCACTGAAGCTTTCTTT
TRBV25-1	TRBJ2-3	-	-	CASSEFAAPSTDTQYF	TGTGCCAGCAGTGAGTTCGCAGCTCCTAGCACAGATACGCAGTATTTT
TRBV27	TRBJ2-7	-	-	CASSPAGHSTGQYF	TGTGCCAGCAGTCCCGCGGGGCACTCTACGGGGCAGTACTTC
TRBV27	TRBJ1-1	once	-	CASSLVATGFLVSTEAFF	TGTGCCAGCAGTTTGGTGGCCACCGGGTTTCTAGTTAGCACTGAAGCTTTCTTT
TRBV10-3	TRBJ1-5	-	-	CAISGTADQPQHF	TGTGCCATCAGTGGGACGGCCGATCAGCCCCAGCATTTT
TRBV28	TRBJ2-1	few	-	CASSRLVGRYLYNEQFF	TGTGCCAGCAGTCGCCTTGTTGGGAGGTACCTCTACAATGAGCAGTTCTTC
TRBV19	TRBJ2-1	-	-	CASSAVESSYNEQFF	TGTGCCAGTAGCGCAGTCGAGAGCTCCTACAATGAGCAGTTCTTC
TRBV9	TRBJ2-3	-	-	CASSVAMGGTFTDTQYF	TGTGCCAGCAGCGTAGCCATGGGGGGGACATTCACAGATACGCAGTATTTT
TRBV14	TRBJ1-4	-	-	CASSQLGGGEKLFF	TGTGCCAGCAGCCAACTAGGGGGGGGTGAAAAACTGTTTTTT
TRBV9	TRBJ2-5	-	-	CASSVAGTRGETQYF	TGTGCCAGCAGCGTAGCTGGGACCCGCGGGGAGACCCAGTACTTC
TRBV7-9	TRBJ1-1	-	TRBD1	CASSSSGGTEAFF	TGTGCCAGCAGCTCCTCAGGGGGGACAGAAGCTTTCTTT
TRBV9	TRBJ2-2	-	TRBD1	CASSVKGQGAVGELFF	TGTGCCAGCAGCGTAAAAGGGCAGGGGGCAGTCGGGGAGCTGTTTTTT
TRBV5-1	TRBJ2-7	-	TRBD1	CASSTSPGQGSYEQYF	TGCGCCAGCAGCACTAGCCCGGGACAGGGTTCGTACGAGCAGTACTTC
TRBV30	TRBJ1-2	-	-	CACRGRSYGYTF	TGTGCCTGCCGAGGACGGTCCTATGGCTACACCTTC
TRBV9	TRBJ2-3	-	TRBD2	CASSVSLAGGITQYF	TGTGCCAGCAGCGTTTCACTAGCGGGGGGGATTACGCAGTATTTT